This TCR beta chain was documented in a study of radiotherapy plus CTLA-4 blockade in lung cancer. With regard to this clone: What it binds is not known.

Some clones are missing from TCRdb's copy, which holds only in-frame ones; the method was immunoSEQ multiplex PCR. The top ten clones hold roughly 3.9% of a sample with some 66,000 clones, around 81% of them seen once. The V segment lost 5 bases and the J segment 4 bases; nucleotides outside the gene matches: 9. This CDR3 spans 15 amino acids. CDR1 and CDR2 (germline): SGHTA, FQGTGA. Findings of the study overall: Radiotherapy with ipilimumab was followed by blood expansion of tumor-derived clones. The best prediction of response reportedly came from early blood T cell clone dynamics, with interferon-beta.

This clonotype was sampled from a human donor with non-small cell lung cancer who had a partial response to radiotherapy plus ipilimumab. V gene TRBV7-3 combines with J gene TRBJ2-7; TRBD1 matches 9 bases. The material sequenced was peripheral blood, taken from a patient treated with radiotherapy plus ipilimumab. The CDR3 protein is CASSPGTGFSYEQYF. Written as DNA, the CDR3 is TGTGCCAGCAGCCCCGGGACAGGGTTTTCGTACGAGCAGTACTTC. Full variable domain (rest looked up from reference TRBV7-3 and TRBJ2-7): GAGVSQTPSNKVTEKGKYVELRCDPISGHTALYWYRQSLGQGPEFLIYFQGTGAADDSGLPNDRFFAVRPEGSVSTLKIQRTERGDSAVYLCASSPGTGFSYEQYFGPGTRLTVT.